The subject of this entry is one T cell receptor beta chain. The antigen remains unidentified. V was shortened by 0 bases and J by 3 bases, with 17 bases between the two germline ends. The germline gives CDR1 DFQATT, CDR2 SNEGSKA (reference sequence). The CDR3 length is 17 residues. When the RNA was reverse transcribed, random hexamers were used with an input of roughly 0.45 to 1 ug. TCRdb reprocessed the immunoSEQ multiplex PCR reads with MiXCR, giving one entry per CDR3 protein. The table includes about 280,000 distinct CDR3 sequences, 80% to 90% detected once. The entry originates in a study of CD8 T cells in Susac syndrome. Study results and limitations: The study acknowledged a relatively small number of individuals in its TCR sequencing and HLA analysis.

CD8+ and CD4+ T cells from blood underwent TCR beta sequencing, which was carried out in a high-throughput format. In the multiple sclerosis control group, patients were treatment-naive and had stable or active relapsing-remitting disease. This clonotype originated in a human donor with multiple sclerosis. J is TRBJ2-2 and V is TRBV20-1; D may correspond to TRBD1 or TRBD2 (5 bases each). Sequenced material: CD8+ T cells from PBMCs. Here the CDR3 reads CSARDTGGWGYTGELFF. CDR3 DNA: TGCAGTGCTAGAGATACGGGCGGGTGGGGGTACACCGGGGAGCTGTTTTTT.